The 4 T cell receptor beta chains below come from one sample, sequenced in a study of blood T cell repertoires in COVID-19. Measured with immunoSEQ multiplex PCR; TCRdb has only the in-frame clones, and not every one. The sample lists under 300,000 clones, around 90% occurring once. Sequencing was carried out using PBMCs or T cells enriched from blood (not recorded which). The receptors come from a woman younger than 45 who had recovered from COVID-19.

The rearrangement links TRBV28 to TRBJ2-5, with D perhaps matching TRBD1 (7 bases). This CDR3 comprises 14 residues. The germline V gene encodes CDR1 MDHEN and CDR2 SYDVKM. Trimming took 7 bases from V and 1 from J, leaving 13 bases between them. The CDR3: CASTAGGFQETQYF. The CDR3 region has the DNA TGTGCCAGCACCGCAGGGGGGTTCCAAGAGACCCAGTACTTC.

The count of this clone is one. V gene TRBV5-1 combines with J gene TRBJ1-4; D uncertain. The germline V gene encodes CDR1 SGHRS and CDR2 YFSETQ. The CDR3 sequence is 14 residues long. Trimming cost V 4 bases and J 4 bases, with 11 bases left between them. CDR3 amino acids: CASSAQTLNEKLFF. The CDR3 DNA reads TGCGCCAGCAGCGCACAGACACTTAATGAAAAACTGTTTTTT.

V is TRBV6-2 or TRBV6-3 and J is TRBJ2-1; no reliable D call. The CDR3 runs 13 residues. Looked up from germline, CDR1 is MNHEY and CDR2 is SVGEGT. Trimming took 2 bases from V and 4 from J, leaving 6 bases between them. The CDR3 loop reads CASSYSSYNEQFF. Here the CDR3 DNA reads TGTGCCAGCAGTTACAGCTCTTACAATGAGCAGTTCTTC.

The chain carries TRBV27 and TRBJ2-3; the D is unclear. The CDR3 is made up of 10 amino acids. Germline-derived CDR1 and CDR2 are MNHEY and SMNVEV (reference sequence). The ends were cut back, 3 bases at V and 10 bases at J, with 5 bases in the middle. The CDR3 reads CASSLRPQYF. Here the CDR3 DNA reads TGTGCCAGCAGTTTGAGGCCGCAGTATTTT.